These 19 T cell receptor beta chains came from one sample sequenced in a study of shared clonotypes between healthy human individuals. CD45RO negativity and positive selection for CCR7 defined naive CD8 cells, a population that excluded terminally differentiated effector memory CD45RA+ cells. Data came from immunoSEQ multiplex PCR; TCRdb stores just in-frame clones and leaves some out. Among around 2,000,000 clones listed, approximately 95% were seen once. Material: naive CD8+ T cells sorted from blood. These receptor sequences come from a man in his late teens or twenties in good health.

In its sample, this clone was seen once. The chain joins TRBV5-4 to TRBJ2-2, with D unclear. V lost 1 base to trimming and J lost 7 bases, with 5 bases between them. The germline V gene encodes CDR1 SGHNT and CDR2 YYREEE (reference sequence). This CDR3 region has 12 residues. The CDR3 DNA follows: TGTGCCAGCAGCTTGTCGTTCGGGGAGCTGTTTTTT. It codes for CASSLSFGELFF. The entire variable domain, with the rest obtained from reference TRBV5-4 and TRBJ2-2, is as follows: ETGVTQSPTHLIKTRGQQVTLRCSSQSGHNTVSWYQQALGQGPQFIFQYYREEENGRGNFPPRFSGLQFPNYSSELNVNALELDDSALYLCASSLSFGELFFGEGSRLTVL.

This chain links TRBV29-1 with TRBJ2-1; D unclear. The V end was cut by 7 bases, the J end by 4 bases, with 14 bases between. Germline loops: CDR1 SQVTM, CDR2 ANQGSEA. The CDR3 is made up of 13 amino acids. The CDR3 is CSGLGLSYNEQFF. In DNA form, the CDR3 reads TGCAGCGGGCTCGGGCTATCGTACAATGAGCAGTTCTTC.

This chain uses TRBV13 with TRBJ1-2; D may be TRBD1 (5 bases). The CDR3 is 14 residues long. Trimming took 7 bases from V and 8 from J, leaving 20 bases between them. Germline CDR1 reads PRHDT; CDR2 reads FYEKMQ (reference sequence). The CDR3 DNA reads as TGTGCCAGCAACCCATTTTCCGGGGCACGGGGCTACACCTTC. It specifies CASNPFSGARGYTF.

V and J are TRBV15 and TRBJ2-1; 12 positions agree with TRBD2. Per germline, CDR1 LNHNV and CDR2 YYDKDF (reference sequence). Trimming at V came to 5 bases and at J to 5 bases, leaving 1 base not matched to a gene. This CDR3 spans 14 amino acids. CDR3 sequence reads: CATSWTSGDNEQFF. The CDR3 nucleotides are TGTGCCACCAGCTGGACTAGCGGGGACAATGAGCAGTTCTTC.

This chain uses TRBV7-6 with TRBJ1-1, with D unclear. This CDR3 comprises 13 residues. CDR1 is SGHVS and CDR2 is FNYEAQ in the germline V gene. V dropped 5 bases and J dropped 4 bases, with 11 bases sitting between them. CDR3 in DNA: TGTGCCAGCAGCATCCGACGGGCCACTGAAGCTTTCTTT. This encodes CASSIRRATEAFF.

This chain links TRBV5-6 with TRBJ2-5; 7 nucleotides agree with TRBD1. The germline V gene encodes CDR1 SGHDT and CDR2 YYEEEE. The CDR3 is 14 amino acids. V lost 4 bases to trimming and J lost 5 bases; unmatched junction nucleotides: 8. The CDR3 protein is CASSSDRVNETQYF. The CDR3 DNA follows: TGTGCCAGCAGCAGCGACAGGGTAAATGAGACCCAGTACTTC.

The chain uses TRBV7-8 and TRBJ2-2; TRBD2 aligns across 12 bases. There are 16 residues in the CDR3. Germline values: CDR1 SGHVS, CDR2 FQNEAQ. Trimming took 4 bases from V and 6 from J; bases not matched to a gene: 6. CDR3 nucleotides: TGTGCCAGCAGCTCCCGACTAGCGGGAGCGCCCGGGGAGCTGTTTTTT. Residues: CASSSRLAGAPGELFF.

The chain couples TRBV6-5 to TRBJ1-4; 9 bases match TRBD1. The CDR3 loop spans 15 amino acids. Germline values: CDR1 MNHEY, CDR2 SVGAGI. V trimming: 6 bases; J trimming: 5 bases; junction bases outside the gene matches: 7. CDR3 loop: CASSPQGAPNEKLFF. The CDR3 bases are TGTGCCAGCAGCCCACAGGGGGCGCCCAATGAAAAACTGTTTTTT.

The genes are TRBV6-1 and TRBJ1-6; D perhaps matches TRBD1 (5 bases). This CDR3 region has 15 residues. The V end lost 1 base, the J end lost 7 bases, and 11 bases lay between the germline ends. CDR1 is MNHNS and CDR2 is SASEGT in the germline V gene. The CDR3 here is CASSEVGGMNSPLHF. The CDR3 DNA is TGTGCCAGCAGTGAAGTCGGGGGGATGAATTCACCCCTCCACTTT.

The J gene is TRBJ2-2, the V gene TRBV6-4; 9 bases agree with TRBD1. V shed 3 bases and J 6 bases; nucleotides not matched to a gene: 5. The CDR3 extends over 15 amino acids. Germline V lookup: CDR1 MRHNA, CDR2 SNTAGT. The CDR3 loop is CASSEGQGLPGELFF. CDR3 bases: TGTGCCAGCAGTGAGGGACAGGGTCTCCCCGGGGAGCTGTTTTTT.

The V and J genes are TRBV7-3 and TRBJ2-1; 9 bases map to TRBD1. V lost 5 bases to trimming and J lost 5 bases; unmatched junction nucleotides: 10. Germline assignment: CDR1 SGHTA and CDR2 FQGTGA. The CDR3 spans 16 residues. CDR3 amino acids: CASSAAGTGLDNEQFF. The CDR3 DNA is TGTGCCAGCAGCGCCGCCGGGACAGGGCTCGACAATGAGCAGTTCTTC.

The rearrangement joins TRBV6-1 to TRBJ2-2; no firm D call. This CDR3 region has 14 residues. Germline V gives CDR1 MNHNS, CDR2 SASEGT. Trimming removed 7 bases from V and 6 bases from J, with 15 bases in between. In nucleotides, the CDR3 is TGTGCCAGCAACCCCCCTTTAGGGTCCGGGGAGCTGTTTTTT. This translates into CASNPPLGSGELFF.

For the CDR3, the DNA is TGTGCCAGCACCAAAACATCAGATAGCAATCAGCCCCAGCATTTT. Its protein is CASTKTSDSNQPQHF. The chain links TRBV2 to TRBJ1-5; D not certain. In germline, CDR1 is SNHLY, CDR2 FYNNEI. The V end was cut by 7 bases, the J end by 0 bases, with 13 bases between. This CDR3 has 15 residues.

The V and J genes are TRBV29-1 and TRBJ2-7; 8 positions agree with TRBD1. This CDR3 spans 13 amino acids. Germline V lookup: CDR1 SQVTM, CDR2 ANQGSEA. J was trimmed by 2 bases and V by 2 bases; bases with no gene match: 2. In DNA, the CDR3 is TGCAGCGTTGAAACACAGGGGGCCTACGAGCAGTACTTC. This codes for CSVETQGAYEQYF.

V is TRBV11-2 and J is TRBJ1-1; no reliable D call. The V gene lost 0 bases and the J gene lost 5 bases, with 7 bases spanning the gap. Germline lookup yields CDR1 SGHAT and CDR2 FQNNGV. The CDR3 runs 13 residues. CDR3 in DNA: TGTGCCAGCAGCTTAGATTTCTGGACTGAAGCTTTCTTT. This gives the protein CASSLDFWTEAFF.

This chain joins TRBV6-5 and TRBJ1-5; 9 nucleotides match TRBD1. Germline loops: CDR1 MNHEY, CDR2 SVGAGI. The V and J ends lost 5 bases and 6 bases, in that order; junction bases with no gene match: 8. The CDR3 loop spans 15 amino acids. CDR3: CASSPSDRGLQPQHF. CDR3 nucleotide sequence: TGTGCCAGCAGTCCCTCGGACAGGGGACTTCAGCCCCAGCATTTT.

This clone has only one observation. The V gene is TRBV4-1, the J gene TRBJ2-7; TRBD1 matches at 8 bases. The V segment lost 4 bases and the J segment 3 bases; nucleotides outside the gene matches: 11. This CDR3 has 16 residues. CDR1 MGHRA and CDR2 YSYEKL come from the germline V gene. CDR3 in amino acids: CASSLPEGQGIYEQYF. In DNA form, the CDR3 reads TGCGCCAGCAGCCTGCCGGAAGGACAGGGTATCTACGAGCAGTACTTC.

This clone was picked up one time. Other DNA sequences within the sample encode an identical CDR3. This chain uses TRBV7-9 with TRBJ2-7; no reliable D call. This CDR3 is built from 14 residues. The V gene's germline CDR1 is SEHNR and CDR2 FQNEAQ (reference sequence). The germline V and J ends were trimmed by 1 base and 2 bases, with 9 bases remaining between them. The CDR3 nucleotides are TGTGCCAGCAGCTTAGAGGGCCTGGCCTACGAGCAGTACTTC. This translates into CASSLEGLAYEQYF.

The CDR3 DNA follows: TGTGCCAGCCAATGGGGACAGGGGTTGGGCGAGCAGTACTTC. Translated, it gives CASQWGQGLGEQYF. The rearrangement uses TRBV2 and TRBJ2-7, with 10 nucleotides matching TRBD1. The V and J ends lost 8 bases and 6 bases, in that order; junction bases with no gene match: 10. Germline assignment: CDR1 SNHLY and CDR2 FYNNEI. The CDR3 runs to 14 residues.